This T cell receptor beta chain was documented in a study of T cell responses to AZD1222 COVID-19 vaccine. Study-level background: Doses given second, at about 4 or about 12 weeks, were pooled.

The length of the CDR3 is 13 residues. V was cut by 4 bases and J by 2 bases, with 11 bases left in between. Looked up from germline, CDR1 is GTSNPN and CDR2 is SVGIG (reference sequence). As for this clone: No antigen is known for it.

Overall study results and limits: Seropositive at baseline were only a handful of AZD1222 recipients.

Data came from immunoSEQ multiplex PCR; TCRdb stores just in-frame clones and leaves some out. The sample has around 96,000 clones, approximately 90% seen once. This sequence joins TRBV30 and TRBJ1-2, with D perhaps TRBD1 (6 bases). The sample was peripheral blood, taken on day 0 of AZD1222 vaccination. The clonotype was recovered from an adult in good health. CDR3 sequence (DNA): TGTGCCTGGAAGGGGGGCGTAAACTATGGCTACACCTTC. The encoded protein is CAWKGGVNYGYTF.